The 30 T cell receptor beta chains in this list originate from one sample, sequenced in a study of control samples from healthy donors and cancer patients. This table comes from immunoSEQ multiplex PCR, and its TCRdb copy is limited to in-frame clones, with some not included. The data contain 70,000 to 100,000 clones, about 90% of them singletons. The specimen was PBMCs. Receptors originate from a woman aged 60-75 years with head and neck cancer.

This chain joins TRBV19 and TRBJ1-1; unclear D gene. This CDR3 spans 15 amino acids. V dropped 3 bases and J dropped 6 bases, with 17 bases sitting between them. In germline, CDR1 is LNHDA, CDR2 SQIVND (reference sequence). The CDR3 sequence: CASSIRHLRRPEAFF. In DNA, the CDR3 is TGTGCCAGTAGTATCAGACACCTACGGCGTCCTGAAGCTTTCTTT.

The CDR3 protein is CASSDATSLFNSPLHF. CDR3 bases: TGTGCCAGCAGTGACGCGACAAGTCTTTTTAATTCACCCCTCCACTTT. This rearrangement joins TRBV25-1 to TRBJ1-6, with D unresolved. Looked up from germline, CDR1 is MGHDK and CDR2 is SYGVNS. This CDR3 has 16 residues. V was pared by 3 bases and J by 6 bases, with 15 bases between.

This chain uses TRBV30 with TRBJ1-5; TRBD1 aligns across 8 bases. Germline trimming cut 1 base from V and 6 bases from J; bases unmatched to any gene: 8. Germline V gene sequence: CDR1 GTSNPN, CDR2 SVGIG (reference sequence). The CDR3 consists of 15 residues. The CDR3 region is CAWSAGGSAAQPQHF. In DNA, the CDR3 is TGTGCCTGGAGTGCAGGGGGCAGTGCGGCTCAGCCCCAGCATTTT.

The chain links TRBV29-1 to TRBJ1-3, with a possible D match to TRBD1 (5 bases). V lost 6 bases, J lost 2 bases, and 11 bases lay in between. Germline CDR1 SQVTM, CDR2 ANQGSEA. The CDR3 consists of 13 residues. The CDR3 region is CSVEQVTGNTIYF. In DNA form, the CDR3 reads TGCAGCGTAGAACAGGTCACTGGAAACACCATATATTTT.

The chain couples TRBV4-1 to TRBJ1-2; the D gene is possibly TRBD1 (6 bases). Germline V gives CDR1 MGHRA, CDR2 YSYEKL. The CDR3 has 13 residues. V lost 7 bases, J lost 7 bases, and 16 bases lay in between. This chain's CDR3 is CASTGGERFGYTF. CDR3 in DNA: TGCGCCAGCACGGGGGGCGAGAGGTTTGGCTACACCTTC.

The chain carries TRBV29-1 and TRBJ2-1, with 8 bases that match TRBD2. The CDR3 is 13 amino acids. The germline CDR1 and CDR2 sequences are SQVTM and ANQGSEA. CDR3 residues: CTIQREWTNEQFF. Written as DNA, the CDR3 is TGCACTATTCAGCGGGAGTGGACGAATGAGCAGTTCTTC.

The chain recombines TRBV6-5 with TRBJ1-1; possibly TRBD1 for D (6 bases). Looked up from germline, CDR1 is MNHEY and CDR2 is SVGAGI. Trimming shortened V by 2 bases and J by 1 base, and 11 bases separated the two germline ends. This CDR3 region has 15 residues. CDR3 amino acids: CASSYGGTKNTEAFF. The DNA of the CDR3 is TGTGCCAGCAGTTACGGGGGGACAAAGAACACTGAAGCTTTCTTT.

This clone was seen once. V usage is TRBV9 and J usage is TRBJ1-2; 7 nucleotides match TRBD1. The CDR3 is 12 amino acids. J gave up 7 bases and V 5 bases, and 5 bases lay outside the gene matches. From germline, CDR1 is SGDLS and CDR2 YYNGEE. In DNA form, the CDR3 reads TGTGCCAGCAGACAGGGGCTCTCTGGCTACACCTTC. It specifies CASRQGLSGYTF.

J is TRBJ2-1 and V is TRBV2; unclear D gene. There are 15 residues in the CDR3. V lost 5 bases and J lost 0, with 11 bases in between. Germline lookup yields CDR1 SNHLY and CDR2 FYNNEI. The CDR3 coding sequence is TGTGCCAGCAGTAATCAGGCGAGCTCCTACAATGAGCAGTTCTTC. This sequence encodes CASSNQASSYNEQFF.

V usage is TRBV11-2 and J usage is TRBJ2-1; D call uncertain. Germline V lookup: CDR1 SGHAT, CDR2 FQNNGV. V was cut by 6 bases and J by 3 bases, with 15 bases left in between. The CDR3 is 15 amino acids. The CDR3 reads CASRRPGARYNEQFF. For the CDR3, the DNA is TGTGCCAGCAGACGACCGGGTGCCCGCTACAATGAGCAGTTCTTC.

This rearrangement joins TRBV11-1 to TRBJ2-2, with D unclear. Germline V gives CDR1 SGHAT, CDR2 FQDESV (reference sequence). This CDR3 is built from 15 residues. The V gene lost 5 bases and the J gene lost 3 bases, with 13 bases spanning the gap. DNA of the CDR3: TGTGCCAGCAGCCAACGGAGCAGTGACACCGGGGAGCTGTTTTTT. This gives the protein CASSQRSSDTGELFF.

This sequence joins TRBV7-9 and TRBJ2-1; weak D call: TRBD2 (6 bases). Germline-derived CDR1 and CDR2 are SEHNR and FQNEAQ (reference sequence). This CDR3 is 18 amino acids long. Trimming took off 5 bases at V and 10 bases at J, with 30 bases between the two ends. CDR3 coding DNA: TGTGCCAGCAGCATCACAAACCTTGGGCCGGGACTGCCATTGGAGCAGTTCTTC. Protein product: CASSITNLGPGLPLEQFF. Full variable domain (missing parts from reference TRBV7-9 and TRBJ2-1): DTGVSQNPRHKITKRGQNVTFRCDPISEHNRLYWYRQTLGQGPEFLTYFQNEAQLEKSRLLSDRFSAERPKGSFSTLEIQRTEQGDSAMYLCASSITNLGPGLPLEQFFGPGTRLTVL.

The V gene is TRBV18, the J gene TRBJ2-1; D might be TRBD2 (6 bases). The germline gives CDR1 KGHSH, CDR2 LQKENI. Trimming shortened V by 0 bases and J by 9 bases, and 18 bases separated the two germline ends. The CDR3 totals 16 residues. This CDR3 is CASSPPGGNTLGEQFF. CDR3 bases: TGTGCCAGCTCACCACCGGGCGGGAACACCCTTGGTGAGCAGTTCTTC. Based on the CDR3 plus reference TRBV18 and TRBJ2-1, the full variable domain is NAGVMQNPRHLVRRRGQEARLRCSPMKGHSHVYWYRQLPEEGLKFMVYLQKENIIDESGMPKERFSAEFPKEGPSILRIQQVVRGDSAAYFCASSPPGGNTLGEQFFGPGTRLTVL.

The chain joins TRBV5-1 to TRBJ1-4; D call uncertain. V shed 0 bases and J shed 4 bases, with 13 bases lying between them. The CDR3 totals 16 residues. Germline CDR1 and CDR2: SGHRS and YFSETQ. CDR3 DNA: TGCGCCAGCAGCTTGGGAGCGAGGTCCAATAATGAAAAACTGTTTTTT. Encoded protein: CASSLGARSNNEKLFF.

V usage is TRBV4-2 and J usage is TRBJ2-7; 10 bases match TRBD2. There are 14 residues in the CDR3. CDR1 and CDR2 (germline): LGHNA, YNFKEQ. V dropped 5 bases and J dropped 2; count of bases not matched to a gene: 3. CDR3 bases: TGTGCCAGCAGCACTAGCGGGACTACCTACGAGCAGTACTTC. It translates to CASSTSGTTYEQYF.

This clone showed up just once. The chain employs TRBV19 and TRBJ2-3, with D maybe TRBD2 (5 bases). CDR3 size: 15 residues. V dropped 5 bases and J dropped 2 bases, with 14 bases sitting between them. Germline CDR1 LNHDA, CDR2 SQIVND (reference sequence). The CDR3 spells CASSEAGRTTDTQYF. The DNA of the CDR3 is TGTGCCAGTAGTGAGGCGGGCAGAACCACAGATACGCAGTATTTT. Filled out from reference TRBV19 and TRBJ2-3, the complete variable domain reads DGGITQSPKYLFRKEGQNVTLSCEQNLNHDAMYWYRQDPGQGLRLIYYSQIVNDFQKGDIAEGYSVSREKKESFPLTVTSAQKNPTAFYLCASSEAGRTTDTQYFGPGTRLTVL.

CDR3 DNA sequence: TGTGCCAGCTCACTAGGGGGGACAAATGAAAAACTGTTTTTT. Translation: CASSLGGTNEKLFF. The rearrangement links TRBV18 to TRBJ1-4, with D tentatively TRBD1 (6 bases). Germline CDR1 KGHSH, CDR2 LQKENI. V lost 4 bases, J lost 5 bases, and 11 bases lay in between. This CDR3 has 14 amino acids.

The rearrangement joins TRBV30 to TRBJ1-4; D is uncertain. CDR1 GTSNPN and CDR2 SVGIG come from the germline V gene (reference sequence). V lost 0 bases and J lost 7, with 15 bases in between. This CDR3 comprises 15 residues. The CDR3 nucleotides are TGTGCCTGGAGTGTACCAAGAGGCGGCAGTGAAAAACTGTTTTTT. Its protein is CAWSVPRGGSEKLFF.

This clone occurred a few times. The chain uses TRBV9 and TRBJ1-5, with D unresolved. The V end was cut by 1 base, the J end by 0 bases, with 2 bases between. CDR1 SGDLS and CDR2 YYNGEE come from the germline V gene. The CDR3 covers 13 residues. The CDR3 spells CASSVSSNQPQHF. CDR3 in DNA: TGTGCCAGCAGCGTATCTAGCAATCAGCCCCAGCATTTT.

This clone showed up just a few times. The V and J genes are TRBV28 and TRBJ1-1, with D maybe TRBD1 (6 bases). Germline assignment: CDR1 MDHEN and CDR2 SYDVKM. The CDR3 consists of 16 residues. Trimming stripped 4 bases from V and 0 bases from J, with 15 bases between. The CDR3 protein is CASSSQTGIMNTEAFF. In DNA, the CDR3 is TGTGCCAGCAGTTCTCAGACAGGCATAATGAACACTGAAGCTTTCTTT.

In its sample, this clone was seen once. CDR3 loop: CSVELVTNEKLFF. The CDR3 DNA reads as TGCAGCGTTGAACTGGTTACTAATGAAAAACTGTTTTTT. J is TRBJ1-4 and V is TRBV29-1; D gene ambiguous. Germline V gene data show CDR1 as SQVTM and CDR2 as ANQGSEA. This CDR3 region has 13 residues. The V gene lost 2 bases and the J gene lost 2 bases, with 6 bases spanning the gap.

The gene calls are TRBV11-2 and TRBJ2-5; the D is unclear. Germline V gene lookup returns CDR1 SGHAT and CDR2 FQNNGV. V was clipped by 8 bases and J by 4 bases, with 5 bases between them. There are 10 residues in the CDR3. In DNA form, the CDR3 reads TGTGCCAGCGGTCGAGAGACCCAGTACTTC. It encodes CASGRETQYF.

This sequence joins TRBV19 and TRBJ2-1; 11 bases are a match to TRBD2. The germline CDR1 and CDR2 sequences are LNHDA and SQIVND (reference sequence). After removal of 5 bases from V and 7 bases from J, the junction contained 4 bases not matched to a gene. CDR3 length: 14 residues. CDR3 residues: CASSSGLAVNEQFF. The CDR3 nucleotides read TGTGCCAGTAGTTCGGGACTAGCGGTTAATGAGCAGTTCTTC.

The chain carries TRBV5-6 and TRBJ2-1; 8 bases fit TRBD2. Germline CDR1 reads SGHDT; CDR2 reads YYEEEE. The V and J ends lost 2 bases and 7 bases, in that order; junction bases with no gene match: 11. This CDR3 has 16 amino acids. The CDR3, as DNA: TGTGCCAGCAGCTTTATGGGGACTAGTGAGGTTAATGAGCAGTTCTTC. Translation gives CASSFMGTSEVNEQFF.

This clone occurred a few times. The CDR3 DNA follows: TGTGCCAGCAGCCCCCAGTGGACAGGGGGCAGCGGGGAGCTGTTTTTT. Amino acids: CASSPQWTGGSGELFF. The genes are TRBV5-4 and TRBJ2-2; 11 bases align to TRBD1. V lost 4 bases to trimming and J lost 7 bases; unmatched junction nucleotides: 9. Germline-derived CDR1 and CDR2 are SGHNT and YYREEE (reference sequence). The CDR3 runs to 16 residues.

The chain joins TRBV27 to TRBJ2-5; no definite D call. V was cut by 2 bases and J by 2 bases, with 3 bases left in between. Per the germline V gene, CDR1 is MNHEY and CDR2 is SMNVEV (reference sequence). There are 12 residues in the CDR3. CDR3 in amino acids: CASSLKQETQYF. The CDR3 DNA reads as TGTGCCAGCAGTTTAAAGCAAGAGACCCAGTACTTC.

This chain connects TRBV7-2 to TRBJ2-2, with D tentatively TRBD1 (5 bases). There are 12 residues in the CDR3. Germline V gene sequence: CDR1 SGHTA, CDR2 FQGNSA. The V gene lost 7 bases and the J gene lost 9 bases, with 12 bases spanning the gap. The CDR3: CASTMWGRELFF. In DNA form, the CDR3 reads TGTGCCAGCACCATGTGGGGCCGGGAGCTGTTTTTT.

The chain has TRBV7-8 and TRBJ2-7; TRBD1 matches at 7 bases. With V trimmed by 4 bases and J by 6 bases, 3 bases remained unmatched. CDR1 SGHVS and CDR2 FQNEAQ come from the germline V gene. There are 12 residues in the CDR3. The CDR3 region has the DNA TGTGCCAGCAGCTCGACAGGGACCGAGCAGTACTTC. As protein: CASSSTGTEQYF.

The gene calls are TRBV29-1 and TRBJ2-7, with D uncertain. The germline V gene encodes CDR1 SQVTM and CDR2 ANQGSEA. There are 12 residues in the CDR3. The germline V and J ends were trimmed by 7 bases and 4 bases, with 14 bases remaining between them. In DNA form, the CDR3 reads TGCAGCGCTTGGGCCGAAGATTACGAGCAGTACTTC. It encodes CSAWAEDYEQYF.

The rearrangement uses TRBV5-6 and TRBJ1-4; weak D call: TRBD1 (5 bases). Per the germline V gene, CDR1 is SGHDT and CDR2 is YYEEEE. Trimming pared 4 bases from V and 3 bases from J, leaving 16 bases between. This CDR3 has 16 residues. The CDR3 sequence: CASSLGQGRANEKLFF. The CDR3 DNA reads TGTGCCAGCAGCCTTGGCCAGGGAAGGGCTAATGAAAAACTGTTTTTT. The full variable domain, in which reference TRBV5-6 and TRBJ1-4 provide the parts outside the CDR3, is DAGVTQSPTHLIKTRGQQVTLRCSPKSGHDTVSWYQQALGQGPQFIFQYYEEEERQRGNFPDRFSGHQFPNYSSELNVNALLLGDSALYLCASSLGQGRANEKLFFGSGTQLSVL.